The 3 T cell receptor beta chains below come from one sample, sequenced in a study of vaccination effects on CD4 cells after COVID-19. Which antigens these TCRs recognize remains unknown. Prior to sequencing, the ViraFEST assay stimulated PBMC with viral peptide pools, which expanded the antigen-specific CD4+ T cells. Subsequent to 10 days of culture, CD4+ T cells were isolated. Two doses of BNT162b2 or mRNA-1273 vaccine were administered to participants. This table comes from immunoSEQ multiplex PCR, and its TCRdb copy is limited to in-frame clones, with some not included. The sample has tens of thousands of clones, 76% seen once; the top ten hold approximately 0.9%. Sequences were derived from CD4+ T cells from PBMCs cultured with HCoV-OC43 spike peptides, sampled after COVID-19 vaccination. Subset reported: HCoV-OC43 spike overlapping peptide pool stimulation. The receptor set was obtained from a human donor who received a COVID-19 vaccine.

V gene TRBV18 combines with J gene TRBJ1-1, with D possibly matching TRBD1 (6 bases). This CDR3 comprises 13 residues. Germline values: CDR1 KGHSH, CDR2 LQKENI. The V and J ends lost 6 bases and 1 base respectively, with 9 bases between them. The CDR3 nucleotides are TGTGCCAGCTCGGCGGACAGGAACACTGAAGCTTTCTTT. Residues: CASSADRNTEAFF.

This CDR3 is CAISAGQTTSEKLFF. CDR3 nucleotide sequence: TGTGCCATCAGTGCTGGTCAAACTACGAGTGAAAAACTGTTTTTT. The chain carries TRBV10-3 and TRBJ1-4; D ambiguous. The V end lost 4 bases, the J end lost 7 bases, and 16 bases lay between the germline ends. CDR1 is ENHRY and CDR2 is SYGVKD in the germline V gene. There are 15 residues in the CDR3.

V usage is TRBV15 and J usage is TRBJ1-3, with D possibly TRBD1 on 5 matching bases. Germline CDR1 is LNHNV and CDR2 is YYDKDF (reference sequence). Trimming left V 1 base short and J 1 base short, with 23 bases between. CDR3 length: 20 amino acids. CDR3 DNA sequence: TGTGCCACCAGCAGAGTATCGGTAGTTTGGGGGGTTCGGTCTGGAAACACCATATATTTT. The encoded protein is CATSRVSVVWGVRSGNTIYF.